This TCR beta chain was recorded in a study of T cell changes during pregnancy in multiple sclerosis. Profiled with immunoSEQ multiplex PCR; TCRdb holds only in-frame clones, not every one. The sample carries about 42,000 clones, about 90% recorded once. Germline V lookup: CDR1 SQVTM, CDR2 ANQGSEA. Germline trimming cut 6 bases from V and 4 bases from J; bases unmatched to any gene: 7. The CDR3 is 15 residues long. The V call is TRBV29-1, the J call TRBJ2-6; 9 nucleotides agree with TRBD1. The TCR sequence derives from a female donor in good health, enrolled as a control in a pregnancy study. The sequencing here drew on CD4+ T cells from peripheral blood mononuclear cells, taken after pregnancy. The DNA for the CDR3 is TGCAGCGTCGGGACAGGGCCGGGAGGGGCCAACGTCCTGACTTTC. The encoded protein is CSVGTGPGGANVLTF.